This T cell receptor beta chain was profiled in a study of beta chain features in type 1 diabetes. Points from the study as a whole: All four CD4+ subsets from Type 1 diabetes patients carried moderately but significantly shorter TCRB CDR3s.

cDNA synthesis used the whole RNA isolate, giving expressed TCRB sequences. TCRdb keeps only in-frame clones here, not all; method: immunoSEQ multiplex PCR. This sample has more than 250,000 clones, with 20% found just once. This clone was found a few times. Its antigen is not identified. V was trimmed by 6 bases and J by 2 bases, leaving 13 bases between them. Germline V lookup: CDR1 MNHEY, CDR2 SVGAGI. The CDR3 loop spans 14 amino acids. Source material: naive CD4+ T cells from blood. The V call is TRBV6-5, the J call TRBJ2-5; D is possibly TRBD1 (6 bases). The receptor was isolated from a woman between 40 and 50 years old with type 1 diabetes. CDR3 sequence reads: CASRNRASQETQYF. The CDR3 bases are TGTGCCAGCAGAAACAGGGCCTCGCAAGAGACCCAGTACTTC.